This record covers a single T cell receptor (beta chain). Its antigen is still unknown. No much larger clone exists at a distance of one base, and base qualities are not known. V is pruned by 1 base and J by 4 bases, leaving 6 bases of the junction without a gene match. The CDR3 sequence holds 16 residues, the cysteine and phenylalanine included. Only the CDR3 portion is preserved as DNA: 48 bases, with reading frame beginning at the first base. The germline V gene specifies SGHDT as CDR1 and YYEEEE as CDR2. The data were taken from a study of siplizumab effects on memory and regulatory T cells (dated by TCRdb to 2018 to 2020). In the study overall: The effect of the anti-CD2 antibody siplizumab on alloreactive T-cell subsets was examined in allogeneic mixed lymphocyte reactions constructed from human PBMCs.

Sorted unstimulated T cells and proliferating T cells recovered from mixed lymphocyte reactions underwent TCRbeta CDR3 sequencing. Fresh whole blood from 9 to 11 HLA-typed healthy donors was used as the source from which PBMCs were isolated. What the research found in general, with its limitations: Among mappable alloreactive CD4+ clones, an average Treg-derived fraction of roughly 71% was observed with siplizumab, compared with 26.9% in control reactions. About 80-96% of proliferating CD4+ or CD8+ clones could not be given a naive or memory phenotype. Whether proliferating Tregs from siplizumab cultures were suppressive was not functionally confirmed. Sequences below about 10^-5 frequency were poorly captured, so only a minor fraction of alloreactive clones could be mapped to unstimulated subsets. The cumulative frequency of alloreactive sequences traceable to unstimulated CD4+ memory T cells was significantly reduced by siplizumab. Compared with memory T cells, unstimulated naive T cells appeared more diverse, and naive cells seemed to make a substantial contribution to the alloresponse.

Library creation used the immunoSEQ multiplex PCR assay. Roughly 10^5 TCR templates per sample were assayed on the deep sequencing platform. Genomic DNA extracted from sorted T cells was used for TCRbeta CDR3 sequencing. Per the authors' processing: Clonal analysis of TCRbeta CDR3 data was done in the R programming language. Alloreactive CD4+ and CD8+ clones were defined by comparing unstimulated samples with post-reaction CFSE-low samples. Regulatory or non-regulatory origin was assigned to alloreactive CD4+ clones by matching of sequences to sorted unstimulated Treg and non-Treg repertoires. The table comes from immuneACCESS by way of TCRdb, which keeps in-frame sequences with V and J called. Part of the clones is missing from these tables; in studies checked, under half for an unresolved V gene and the rest for unknown reasons. That table supplies the V and J calls and clone size; D and trimming were determined from the DNA. Within this sample are some 81,000 clones, with over 90% of them counted one time only. Around 20% of the sample is held by the ten biggest clonotypes.

The TCR comes from a human donor in good health. Sequences were obtained from CD8+ T cells sorted from blood. Recombination connected TRBV5-6 to TRBJ2-4, with 9 bases in between that match TRBD2. The CDR3 corresponds to CASSLSSGSGKNIQYF. The sequenced DNA: TGTGCCAGCAGCTTGAGTAGCGGGAGTGGTAAAAACATTCAGTACTTC.